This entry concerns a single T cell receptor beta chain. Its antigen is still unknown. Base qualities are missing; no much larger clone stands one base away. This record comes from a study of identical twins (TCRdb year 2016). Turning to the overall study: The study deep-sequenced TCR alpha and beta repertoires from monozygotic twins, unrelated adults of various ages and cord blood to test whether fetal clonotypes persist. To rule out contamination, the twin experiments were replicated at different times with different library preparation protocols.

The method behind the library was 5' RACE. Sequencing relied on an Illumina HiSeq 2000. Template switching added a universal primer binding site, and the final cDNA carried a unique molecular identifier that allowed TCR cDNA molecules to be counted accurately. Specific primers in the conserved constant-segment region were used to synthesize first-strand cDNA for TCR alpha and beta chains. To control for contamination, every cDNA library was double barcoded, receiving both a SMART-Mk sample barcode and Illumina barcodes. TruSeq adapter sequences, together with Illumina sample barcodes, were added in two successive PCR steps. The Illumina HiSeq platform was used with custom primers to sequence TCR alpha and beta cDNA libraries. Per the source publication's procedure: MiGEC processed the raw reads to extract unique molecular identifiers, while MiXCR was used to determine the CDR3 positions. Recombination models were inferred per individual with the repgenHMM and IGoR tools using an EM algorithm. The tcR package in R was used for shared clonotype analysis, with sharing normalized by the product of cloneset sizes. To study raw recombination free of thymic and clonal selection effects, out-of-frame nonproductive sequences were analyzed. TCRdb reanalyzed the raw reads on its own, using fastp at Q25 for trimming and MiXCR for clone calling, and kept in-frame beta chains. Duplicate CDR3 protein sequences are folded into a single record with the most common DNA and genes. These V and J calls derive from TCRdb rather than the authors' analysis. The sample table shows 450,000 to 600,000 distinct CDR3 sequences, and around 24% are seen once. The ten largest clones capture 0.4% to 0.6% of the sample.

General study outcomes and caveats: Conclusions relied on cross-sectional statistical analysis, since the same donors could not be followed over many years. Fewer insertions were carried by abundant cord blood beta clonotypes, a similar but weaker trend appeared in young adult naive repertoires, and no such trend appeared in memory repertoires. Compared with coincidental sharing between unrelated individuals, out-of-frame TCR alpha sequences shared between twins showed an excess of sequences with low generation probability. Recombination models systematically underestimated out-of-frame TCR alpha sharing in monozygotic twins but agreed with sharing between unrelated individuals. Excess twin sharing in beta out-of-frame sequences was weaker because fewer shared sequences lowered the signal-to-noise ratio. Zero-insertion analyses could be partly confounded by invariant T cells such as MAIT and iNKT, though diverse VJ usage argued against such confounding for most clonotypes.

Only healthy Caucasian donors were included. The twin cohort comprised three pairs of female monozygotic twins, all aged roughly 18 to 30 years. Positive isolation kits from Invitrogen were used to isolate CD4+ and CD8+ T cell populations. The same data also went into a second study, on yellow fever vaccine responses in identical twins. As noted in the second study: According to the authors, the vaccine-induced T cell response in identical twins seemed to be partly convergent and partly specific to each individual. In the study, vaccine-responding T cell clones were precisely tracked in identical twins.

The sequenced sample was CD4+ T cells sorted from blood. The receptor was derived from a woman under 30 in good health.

The nucleotide sequence reads TGTGCCACCAGTGACAGAAAGTCCGGGACAGGGGCCTACAATGAGCAGTTCTTC. The translation is CATSDRKSGTGAYNEQFF. The rearranged segments are TRBV24-1 and TRBJ2-1; 10 bases in the middle match TRBD1. From a lookup of the germline V gene, CDR1 and CDR2 are KGHDR and SFDVKD. The CDR3, cysteine through phenylalanine, is 18 amino acids long. Only the CDR3 DNA is retained, 54 bases long and in frame from the first base. V trim: 4 bases; J trim: 2 bases; unmatched bases: 10.